The 15 T cell receptor beta chains presented below share a single source sample, sequenced in a study of shared clonotypes between healthy human individuals. The data were produced by immunoSEQ multiplex PCR, yet TCRdb's version contains in-frame clones alone and is incomplete. In the table there are 650,000 to 750,000 clones, approximately 79% of which are singletons. Specimen: memory CD4+ T cells sorted from blood. Subset here: CD45RA-negative fraction. The receptor source for this set is a woman in her 30s in good health.

This clone was counted ten times or more. The chain combines TRBV19 with TRBJ2-1, with 9 bases that match TRBD2. Losses at the gene ends were 4 bases for V and 12 bases for J; bases not matched to a gene: 16. This CDR3 is built from 16 residues. Germline V gives CDR1 LNHDA, CDR2 SQIVND (reference sequence). CDR3 in amino acids: CASSTPGSGRSGWQFF. DNA for the CDR3: TGTGCCAGTAGTACACCCGGGAGCGGGAGGTCCGGATGGCAGTTCTTC.

A word on this clone: Other DNA variants within this sample encode the same CDR3. The J gene is TRBJ1-3, the V gene TRBV5-1, with 7 bases identical to TRBD1. Per germline, CDR1 SGHRS and CDR2 YFSETQ. The junction had 6 bases not matched to a gene; V was cut back by 5 bases and J by 4 bases. The CDR3 totals 14 residues. The CDR3 nucleotides read TGCGCCAGCAGTCCCGGGACAGCAGGAAACACCATATATTTT. Translated: CASSPGTAGNTIYF.

This clone was detected ten times or more. The chain combines TRBV28 with TRBJ1-3; maybe TRBD1 (5 bases). The CDR3 is 16 residues long. V lost 6 bases, J lost 1 base, and 16 bases lay in between. CDR1 is MDHEN and CDR2 is SYDVKM in the germline V gene. DNA of the CDR3: TGTGCCAGCAGACCATGGGGACTGGATTCTGGAAACACCATATATTTT. Amino acids: CASRPWGLDSGNTIYF.

In its sample, this clone was seen a few times. The chain combines TRBV28 with TRBJ2-7; D remains ambiguous. The V end lost 2 bases, the J end lost 2 bases, and 10 bases lay between the germline ends. CDR3 length equals 14 residues. In germline, CDR1 is MDHEN, CDR2 SYDVKM. The CDR3 sequence: CASSLIELPYEQYF. The CDR3 DNA sequence: TGTGCCAGCAGTTTAATCGAGCTGCCCTACGAGCAGTACTTC. Full variable domain (outside the CDR3, taken from reference TRBV28 and TRBJ2-7): DVKVTQSSRYLVKRTGEKVFLECVQDMDHENMFWYRQDPGLGLRLIYFSYDVKMKEKGDIPEGYSVSREKKERFSLILESASTNQTSMYLCASSLIELPYEQYFGPGTRLTVT.

The CDR3 here is CASSTGQGASGNTIYF. For the CDR3, the DNA is TGTGCCAGCAGCACCGGACAGGGGGCTTCTGGAAACACCATATATTTT. V and J are TRBV11-2 and TRBJ1-3; 11 positions match TRBD1. This CDR3 has 16 residues. V gave up 5 bases and J gave up 1 base; unmatched junction bases: 4. In germline, CDR1 is SGHAT, CDR2 FQNNGV.

As regards this clone: A much bigger clone sits one base away, suggesting this may be a read error. The J gene is TRBJ2-5, the V gene TRBV7-2, with no clear D. The CDR3 covers 12 residues. V lost 1 base and J lost 3, with 3 bases in between. Germline lookup yields CDR1 SGHTA and CDR2 FQGNSA. In DNA form, the CDR3 reads TGTGCCAGCAGCTTAGGGGAAGAGACCCAGTACTTC. It is translated as CASSLGEETQYF.

V is TRBV2 and J is TRBJ1-5; unclear D gene. Germline CDR1 reads SNHLY; CDR2 reads FYNNEI. The CDR3 covers 14 residues. Trimming pared 4 bases from V and 6 bases from J, leaving 13 bases between. CDR3 DNA: TGTGCCAGCAGTGCGATGGGAGTCGGTCAGCCCCAGCATTTT. As protein: CASSAMGVGQPQHF.

This sequence joins TRBV13 and TRBJ2-7; perhaps TRBD1 as D (6 bases). Germline CDR1 and CDR2: PRHDT and FYEKMQ (reference sequence). The ends were cut back, 5 bases at V and 6 bases at J, with 26 bases in the middle. This CDR3 region has 17 residues. The DNA for the CDR3 is TGTGCCAGCAGCCCTAGTCCCCCCGTGGGGGCAGAAGGCGAGCAGTACTTC. Its translation is CASSPSPPVGAEGEQYF.

This clone was counted ten times or more. The sample holds other DNA sequences that translate to the same CDR3. The chain is built from TRBV28 and TRBJ1-3; D remains ambiguous. The CDR3 runs 13 residues. Germline values: CDR1 MDHEN, CDR2 SYDVKM. The germline V and J ends were trimmed by 3 bases and 4 bases, with 7 bases remaining between them. The CDR3 here is CASSLFTGNTIYF. CDR3 DNA: TGTGCCAGCAGTTTGTTCACCGGAAACACCATATATTTT.

This clone was found many times. The DNA of the CDR3 is TGCGCCAGCAGCCAAGGCGTTGGAGGCGGCTATGGCTACACCTTC. This sequence encodes CASSQGVGGGYGYTF. The chain combines TRBV4-1 with TRBJ1-2; D gene ambiguous. Germline V gene data show CDR1 as MGHRA and CDR2 as YSYEKL. The CDR3 loop spans 15 amino acids. Trimming pared 1 base from V and 4 bases from J, leaving 13 bases between.

This chain joins TRBV18 and TRBJ1-1; D is unresolved. The germline gives CDR1 KGHSH, CDR2 LQKENI. This CDR3 region has 11 residues. V was shortened by 8 bases and J by 3 bases, with 7 bases between the two germline ends. The chain's CDR3 is CASRQDTEAFF. Here the CDR3 DNA reads TGTGCCAGCAGGCAAGACACTGAAGCTTTCTTT.

This clone was seen just once. Germline is not matched at one junction end, which may reflect a read error. The V and J genes are TRBV10-2 and TRBJ2-7; 11 bases map to TRBD2. The CDR3 runs to 15 residues. Germline lookup yields CDR1 WSHSY and CDR2 SAAADI. CDR3 region: CASSALAGGPYGQYF. The CDR3 DNA reads TGCGCCAGCAGTGCCCTAGCGGGAGGCCCCTACGGGCAGTACTTC.

The chain is built from TRBV19 and TRBJ1-5; 7 bases align to TRBD1. V trimming: 9 bases; J trimming: 7 bases; junction bases outside the gene matches: 15. The CDR3 is 15 residues long. Germline CDR1 LNHDA, CDR2 SQIVND (reference sequence). Here the CDR3 reads CASQHDYQGGQPQHF. CDR3 sequence (DNA): TGTGCCAGCCAACACGATTACCAGGGGGGACAGCCCCAGCATTTT.

The rearrangement joins TRBV28 to TRBJ2-1, with D possibly matching TRBD2 (6 bases). Trimming stripped 5 bases from V and 4 bases from J, with 12 bases between. This CDR3 contains 14 residues. Germline values: CDR1 MDHEN, CDR2 SYDVKM. CDR3 loop: CASSTGLRYNEQFF. The CDR3 bases are TGTGCCAGCAGTACGGGACTTCGATACAATGAGCAGTTCTTC. Using reference TRBV28 and TRBJ2-1 for the parts outside the CDR3, the full variable domain is DVKVTQSSRYLVKRTGEKVFLECVQDMDHENMFWYRQDPGLGLRLIYFSYDVKMKEKGDIPEGYSVSREKKERFSLILESASTNQTSMYLCASSTGLRYNEQFFGPGTRLTVL.

J is TRBJ2-7 and V is TRBV10-3, with unresolved D. The ends were cut back, 0 bases at V and 4 bases at J, with 7 bases in the middle. This CDR3 spans 13 amino acids. Germline CDR1 ENHRY, CDR2 SYGVKD. The CDR3 reads CAISESEIYEQYF. The CDR3 DNA reads as TGTGCCATCAGTGAGTCGGAAATTTACGAGCAGTACTTC.